The 17 T cell receptor beta chains reported below all come from one sample, sequenced in a study of blood T cells in healthy people across ages. Together with a sample-barcoded 5' primer, a J-beta primer mix was included in a second PCR lasting roughly 6 to 12 cycles. TCRdb called the 5' RACE reads again in MiXCR, with one record for every CDR3 protein. This table holds more than 700,000 distinct CDR3 sequences, about half found once. The source material was blood. These receptors came from a man of 80 years or more in good health.

This clonotype was counted a single time. The chain links TRBV5-6 to TRBJ2-5; 11 bases agree with TRBD2. CDR3 length equals 15 residues. The V and J ends lost 3 bases and 11 bases, in that order; junction bases with no gene match: 12. Germline lookup yields CDR1 SGHDT and CDR2 YYEEEE. CDR3 sequence (DNA): TGTGCCAGCAGCTCGGGACTAGCGGTCTTCTATGAGCAGTACTTC. Translated, it gives CASSSGLAVFYEQYF.

DNA for the CDR3: TGTGCCAGCAGCTCAACAGGGGAAACCCCCTACGAGCAGTACTTC. It translates to CASSSTGETPYEQYF. The chain has TRBV7-9 and TRBJ2-4; the match to TRBD1 covers 7 bases. Judging by the DNA end, TRBJ2-7 fits better; the J call may be wrong. Germline V CDR1 and CDR2: SEHNR, FQNEAQ (reference sequence). This CDR3 is 15 amino acids long.

This clonotype appeared a few times. The rearrangement links TRBV7-2 to TRBJ2-7, with 11 positions matching TRBD2. Germline CDR1 and CDR2: SGHTA and FQGNSA. With V trimmed by 4 bases and J by 0 bases, 5 bases remained unmatched. The CDR3 length is 16 residues. The CDR3 spells CASSWSTSGGSYEQYF. CDR3 DNA sequence: TGTGCCAGCAGCTGGAGTACTAGCGGGGGCTCCTACGAGCAGTACTTC.

CDR3 DNA sequence: TGTGCCAGCAGCCCGGACGGCTTTAGCACAGATACGCAGTATTTT. Its translation is CASSPDGFSTDTQYF. The chain joins TRBV7-2 to TRBJ2-3; D gene ambiguous. Germline V gene data show CDR1 as SGHTA and CDR2 as FQGNSA. This CDR3 contains 15 residues. V was shortened by 5 bases and J by 0 bases, with 12 bases between the two germline ends.

The V call is TRBV24-1, the J call TRBJ2-1; no clear D gene. Trimming removed 8 bases at V and 3 bases at J, with 22 bases between. The CDR3 sequence is 17 residues long. From germline, CDR1 is KGHDR and CDR2 SFDVKD. The CDR3 loop reads CATMDRKLDGDYNEQFF. CDR3 DNA: TGTGCCACCATGGACCGCAAATTGGATGGGGACTACAATGAGCAGTTCTTC.

This clonotype was observed a handful of times. The V and J genes are TRBV10-3 and TRBJ2-7; D possibly corresponds to TRBD1 (6 bases). Germline CDR1 ENHRY, CDR2 SYGVKD. The CDR3 covers 13 residues. The V and J ends lost 3 bases and 2 bases respectively, with 8 bases between them. DNA of the CDR3: TGTGCCATCAGTGATGGACAGCCCTACGAGCAGTACTTC. This gives the protein CAISDGQPYEQYF.

This clonotype came up a few times. The chain combines TRBV10-3 with TRBJ2-5, with D tentatively TRBD1 (5 bases). The germline gives CDR1 ENHRY, CDR2 SYGVKD. Trimming cost V 4 bases and J 2 bases, with 14 bases left between them. The CDR3 extends over 15 amino acids. Here the CDR3 DNA reads TGTGCCATCAGTGTTGGGGCAGGGTCACAAGAGACCCAGTACTTC. Translating it yields CAISVGAGSQETQYF.

The table lists this clonotype with many counts. The chain has TRBV9 and TRBJ2-3; D call uncertain. CDR1 SGDLS and CDR2 YYNGEE come from the germline V gene. The CDR3 spans 14 residues. V was shortened by 3 bases and J by 0 bases, with 8 bases between the two germline ends. The CDR3 sequence is CASSGTASTDTQYF. The CDR3 bases are TGTGCCAGCAGCGGGACGGCTAGCACAGATACGCAGTATTTT.

There are a few counts of this clonotype. The rearrangement links TRBV12-3 or TRBV12-4 to TRBJ2-3, with unresolved D. The ends were cut back, 6 bases at V and 1 base at J, with 8 bases in the middle. The CDR3 length is 13 residues. This chain's CDR3 is CASSTDRTDTQYF. The CDR3 DNA follows: TGTGCCAGCAGCACAGATCGCACAGATACGCAGTATTTT.

On this clonotype: One end of the junction does not line up with germline, which may come from a read error. The chain recombines TRBV4-1 with TRBJ2-7; D gene uncertain. This CDR3 comprises 15 residues. In germline, CDR1 is MGHRA, CDR2 YSYEKL. The CDR3 reads CASNQDGLRRYEQYF. The CDR3 nucleotides read TGCGCCAGCAACCAAGATGGGCTGCGGCGCTACGAGCAGTACTTC.

The J gene is TRBJ2-2, the V gene TRBV7-2; the match to TRBD2 covers 12 bases. From germline, CDR1 is SGHTA and CDR2 FQGNSA. V was pared by 5 bases and J by 4 bases, with 5 bases of the junction left unmatched. This CDR3 contains 16 residues. CDR3 in amino acids: CASSHGLAGPTGELFF. The CDR3 DNA is TGTGCCAGCAGCCACGGACTAGCGGGACCCACCGGGGAGCTGTTTTTT.

This chain links TRBV7-3 with TRBJ1-3; weak D call: TRBD1 (5 bases). From germline, CDR1 is SGHTA and CDR2 FQGTGA. V dropped 1 base and J dropped 3 bases, with 10 bases sitting between them. This CDR3 is built from 15 residues. The CDR3 loop is CASSLNTGGGNTIYF. The CDR3 DNA follows: TGTGCCAGCAGCTTAAACACGGGGGGTGGAAACACCATATATTTT.

V and J are TRBV10-3 and TRBJ2-1, with 10 bases that match TRBD2. The CDR3 covers 18 residues. Germline CDR1 and CDR2: ENHRY and SYGVKD. Trimming cost V 2 bases and J 5 bases; bases outside gene matches: 12. The CDR3 loop reads CAISEPGESSGRNNEQFF. CDR3 in DNA: TGTGCCATCAGTGAGCCGGGGGAATCTAGCGGGAGAAACAATGAGCAGTTCTTC.

With regard to this clonotype: The junction differs from germline at one of its ends, possibly a read error. V is TRBV4-3 and J is TRBJ2-3; 7 positions agree with TRBD2. The CDR3 loop spans 18 amino acids. CDR1 is LGHNA, CDR2 YSLEER, per germline. The CDR3 reads CASGQLLPSGTSTDTQYF. The CDR3 DNA is TGCGCCAGCGGCCAACTTCTCCCTAGCGGTACTAGCACAGATACGCAGTATTTT.

The chain couples TRBV9 to TRBJ2-7; 8 bases are shared with TRBD2. V was clipped by 4 bases and J by 2 bases; unmatched bases: 11. Germline V gene data show CDR1 as SGDLS and CDR2 as YYNGEE. The CDR3 runs to 16 residues. The CDR3 here is CASSPHPQRGTYEQYF. Written as DNA, the CDR3 is TGTGCCAGCAGCCCCCATCCCCAGCGGGGGACCTACGAGCAGTACTTC. Full variable domain (outside the CDR3, taken from reference TRBV9 and TRBJ2-7): DSGVTQTPKHLITATGQRVTLRCSPRSGDLSVYWYQQSLDQGLQFLIQYYNGEERAKGNILERFSAQQFPDLHSELNLSSLELGDSALYFCASSPHPQRGTYEQYFGPGTRLTVT.

The V call is TRBV9, the J call TRBJ2-7, with D possibly matching TRBD1 (6 bases). The CDR3 consists of 16 residues. The V end lost 3 bases, the J end lost 2 bases, and 18 bases lay between the germline ends. CDR1 and CDR2 from the germline V gene are SGDLS and YYNGEE. The CDR3 DNA is TGTGCCAGCAGCGCAGCCCAGGGGACACCTACCTACGAGCAGTACTTC. It is translated as CASSAAQGTPTYEQYF.

About this clonotype itself: A clone one base away is much larger, so this may be a read error. The chain links TRBV28 to TRBJ2-4; D remains ambiguous. V was trimmed by 6 bases and J by 15 bases, leaving 21 bases between them. Germline V gives CDR1 MDHEN, CDR2 SYDVKM. This CDR3 has 13 amino acids. The CDR3, as DNA: TGTGCCAGCAGCGAACCGGTGAACTACGAGCGGTACTTC. Its translation: CASSEPVNYERYF.